The 3 T cell receptor beta chains below were found in one sample sequenced in a study of T cells and copy number aberrations in small-cell lung cancer. Measured with immunoSEQ multiplex PCR; TCRdb has only the in-frame clones, and not every one. In the table there are thousands of clones, approximately 79% of which are singletons. Material: normal tissue next to the tumor. The source is an older woman with small cell lung cancer. Some clones in this sample may be carry-over from other donors' samples.

J is TRBJ2-7 and V is TRBV30, with D hard to call. V was trimmed by 0 bases and J by 3 bases, leaving 9 bases between them. The germline V gene has CDR1 GTSNPN and CDR2 SVGIG (reference sequence). This CDR3 region has 13 residues. The CDR3 region has the DNA TGTGCCTGGAGTGTCTCAGTGCTCTACGAGCAGTACTTC. Translated, it gives CAWSVSVLYEQYF.

The rearrangement uses TRBV27 and TRBJ2-1; 9 bases agree with TRBD2. This CDR3 has 15 amino acids. The germline V gene has CDR1 MNHEY and CDR2 SMNVEV (reference sequence). The V and J ends lost 6 bases and 2 bases, in that order; junction bases with no gene match: 5. CDR3 sequence reads: CASSASGAPYNEQFF. CDR3 bases: TGTGCCAGCAGCGCTAGCGGGGCGCCCTACAATGAGCAGTTCTTC.

The chain employs TRBV28 and TRBJ2-2; TRBD1 matches at 8 bases. Germline lookup yields CDR1 MDHEN and CDR2 SYDVKM. The length of the CDR3 is 14 residues. The V and J ends lost 11 bases and 6 bases, in that order; junction bases with no gene match: 11. The CDR3 sequence: CAGQGAHPPGELFF. CDR3 nucleotides: TGTGCCGGGCAGGGGGCGCATCCTCCCGGGGAGCTGTTTTTT.